These 10 T cell receptor beta chains were all obtained from the same sample, sequenced in a study of siplizumab effects on memory and regulatory T cells. Clones were read by immunoSEQ multiplex PCR, and TCRdb kept only the in-frame ones, dropping some. The repertoire consists of fewer than 130,000 clones, with roughly 89% occurring once and the leading ten covering 1.3%. The sequenced sample consisted of CD4+ T cells sorted from blood. The receptors originated from a human donor in good health.

The chain combines TRBV5-8 with TRBJ1-4, with 9 bases fitting TRBD1. J lost 11 bases, V lost 5 bases, and 13 bases had no gene match. Per the germline V gene, CDR1 is SGHTS and CDR2 is YDEGEE. The CDR3 runs 15 residues. The CDR3 DNA reads as TGTGCCAGCAGTAACACAGGGGGCTCCCGGAATAAACTGTTTTTT. This translates into CASSNTGGSRNKLFF.

The chain is built from TRBV6-5 and TRBJ1-4; D is unclear. The germline V and J ends were trimmed by 1 base and 0 bases, with 6 bases remaining between them. Germline CDR1 and CDR2: MNHEY and SVGAGI. This CDR3 is 15 amino acids long. CDR3: CASSYYRTTNEKLFF. The CDR3 DNA is TGTGCCAGCAGTTACTACAGAACAACTAATGAAAAACTGTTTTTT.

The chain links TRBV6-1 to TRBJ1-4, with a possible D match to TRBD1 (5 bases). Germline CDR1 and CDR2: MNHNS and SASEGT. CDR3 length: 13 residues. Trimming stripped 1 base from V and 11 bases from J, with 11 bases between. CDR3 coding DNA: TGTGCCAGCAGTGAAGACCGGGACGCTAAACTGTTTTTT. It specifies CASSEDRDAKLFF.

The V and J genes are TRBV5-4 and TRBJ1-2, with D possibly TRBD1 on 6 matching bases. Trimming left V 6 bases short and J 5 bases short, with 20 bases between. Germline V CDR1 and CDR2: SGHNT, YYREEE (reference sequence). CDR3 length: 15 residues. In nucleotides, the CDR3 is TGTGCCAGCACTTCCCCCTCGGAAAGGGGGTATGGCTACACCTTC. Amino acid sequence: CASTSPSERGYGYTF.

The genes are TRBV5-1 and TRBJ2-5, with 14 bases lining up with TRBD2. The CDR3 covers 16 residues. CDR1 and CDR2 (germline): SGHRS, YFSETQ. The V gene end was trimmed by 4 bases and the J gene end by 5 bases; junction bases not matched to a gene: 7. The CDR3 nucleotides read TGCGCCAGCAGCGGCGGACTAGCGGGGGGTTGGGAGACCCAGTACTTC. Translated: CASSGGLAGGWETQYF. Full variable domain (missing parts from reference TRBV5-1 and TRBJ2-5): KAGVTQTPRYLIKTRGQQVTLSCSPISGHRSVSWYQQTPGQGLQFLFEYFSETQRNKGNFPGRFSGRQFSNSRSEMNVSTLELGDSALYLCASSGGLAGGWETQYFGPGTRLLVL.

This chain uses TRBV6-6 with TRBJ2-2; TRBD2 aligns across 12 bases. Trimming took 8 bases from V and 6 from J; bases not matched to a gene: 7. This CDR3 region has 15 residues. The germline gives CDR1 MNHNY, CDR2 SVGAGI (reference sequence). The CDR3 nucleotides read TGTGCCAGCGGTAGGGCTAGCGGGGGGGCCGGGGAGCTGTTTTTT. Translated, it gives CASGRASGGAGELFF.

A word on this clone: Different DNA sequences within this sample yield the same CDR3. This chain uses TRBV29-1 with TRBJ1-2; D unresolved. V was clipped by 4 bases and J by 3 bases, with 6 bases between them. Germline CDR1 is SQVTM and CDR2 is ANQGSEA. The CDR3 spans 11 residues. As DNA, the CDR3 is TGCAGCGTTGGAGAGGACTATGGCTACACCTTC. Its translation is CSVGEDYGYTF.

This chain connects TRBV11-3 to TRBJ2-3; D uncertain. The V gene lost 1 base and the J gene lost 9 bases, with 14 bases spanning the gap. Germline V gene sequence: CDR1 SGHNT, CDR2 YENEEA. CDR3 length: 14 residues. The CDR3 DNA sequence: TGTGCCAGCAGCTTAGGGCTACCTCAGGACACGCAGTATTTT. Its translation is CASSLGLPQDTQYF. Looking up the rest from reference TRBV11-3 and TRBJ2-3 gives the full variable domain: EAGVVQSPRYKIIEKKQPVAFWCNPISGHNTLYWYLQNLGQGPELLIRYENEEAVDDSQLPKDRFSAERLKGVDSTLKIQPAELGDSAVYLCASSLGLPQDTQYFGPGTRLTVL.

This chain uses TRBV7-3 with TRBJ2-1; 9 positions agree with TRBD1. The J segment lost 1 base and the V segment lost 6 bases, leaving 4 bases of the junction unmatched. Germline V gene data show CDR1 as SGHTA and CDR2 as FQGTGA. This CDR3 is built from 15 residues. The CDR3 loop reads CASRSDRGSYNEQFF. The CDR3 region has the DNA TGTGCCAGCAGGTCGGACAGGGGTTCCTACAATGAGCAGTTCTTC.

This chain connects TRBV7-9 to TRBJ2-5; 8 bases are shared with TRBD2. The V gene end was trimmed by 2 bases and the J gene end by 4 bases; junction bases not matched to a gene: 3. The CDR3 is 14 amino acids. Looked up from germline, CDR1 is SEHNR and CDR2 is FQNEAQ (reference sequence). In DNA, the CDR3 is TGTGCCAGCAGCTTAACAAGCGGGGGAGAGACCCAGTACTTC. It translates to CASSLTSGGETQYF.